These 12 T cell receptor beta chains originate from one sample sequenced in a study of radiotherapy plus CTLA-4 blockade in lung cancer. Assay: immunoSEQ multiplex PCR; the TCRdb copy retains only in-frame clones and omits some. This table has approximately 82,000 clones, roughly four fifths appearing once. Sequences were derived from peripheral blood, sampled from a patient treated with radiotherapy plus ipilimumab. The receptors originated from a human donor with non-small cell lung cancer that progressed on radiotherapy plus ipilimumab.

This rearrangement joins TRBV19 to TRBJ1-5; 8 nucleotides agree with TRBD1. In germline, CDR1 is LNHDA, CDR2 SQIVND (reference sequence). J was trimmed by 6 bases and V by 3 bases; bases with no gene match: 10. This CDR3 comprises 16 residues. The chain's CDR3 is CASSISLSGGVQPQHF. The CDR3 DNA sequence: TGTGCCAGTAGTATTAGTTTGTCAGGGGGCGTTCAGCCCCAGCATTTT.

The rearrangement uses TRBV7-2 and TRBJ2-7; D perhaps matches TRBD2 (5 bases). The germline gives CDR1 SGHTA, CDR2 FQGNSA. The CDR3 totals 14 residues. V was clipped by 1 base and J by 2 bases, with 9 bases between them. CDR3 loop: CASSLGREAYEQYF. The DNA of the CDR3 is TGTGCCAGCAGCTTAGGACGGGAAGCCTACGAGCAGTACTTC.

The rearrangement uses TRBV18 and TRBJ1-2; D might be TRBD1 (5 bases). Germline CDR1 reads KGHSH; CDR2 reads LQKENI. Trimming stripped 3 bases from V and 1 base from J, with 6 bases between. The CDR3 runs 13 residues. The CDR3 nucleotides are TGTGCCAGCTCACCCGACAGTAACTATGGCTACACCTTC. Its protein is CASSPDSNYGYTF.

V is TRBV7-8 and J is TRBJ1-4; TRBD1 matches 8 bases. Germline CDR1 reads SGHVS; CDR2 reads FQNEAQ. Trimming removed 4 bases from V and 6 bases from J; junction bases left unmatched: 7. The CDR3 loop spans 15 amino acids. CDR3 region: CASSSRQGHDEKLFF. CDR3 nucleotide sequence: TGTGCCAGCAGCTCCCGACAGGGGCATGATGAAAAACTGTTTTTT.

The chain recombines TRBV19 with TRBJ2-2; unclear D gene. V lost 6 bases to trimming and J lost 2 bases, with 13 bases between them. The CDR3 consists of 15 residues. Germline V gene lookup returns CDR1 LNHDA and CDR2 SQIVND (reference sequence). CDR3 DNA: TGTGCCAGTAGCCTCCCAAGGAGCAACACCGGGGAGCTGTTTTTT. This encodes CASSLPRSNTGELFF. The whole variable domain, filled in from reference TRBV19 and TRBJ2-2, reads DGGITQSPKYLFRKEGQNVTLSCEQNLNHDAMYWYRQDPGQGLRLIYYSQIVNDFQKGDIAEGYSVSREKKESFPLTVTSAQKNPTAFYLCASSLPRSNTGELFFGEGSRLTVL.

This clone came up a few times. The chain is built from TRBV7-2 and TRBJ1-4, with D hard to call. The CDR3 is made up of 12 amino acids. Germline values: CDR1 SGHTA, CDR2 FQGNSA. V lost 4 bases and J lost 8, with 8 bases in between. The CDR3 reads CASSSDREKLFF. In nucleotides, the CDR3 is TGTGCCAGCAGCTCCGACCGGGAAAAACTGTTTTTT. Based on the CDR3 plus reference TRBV7-2 and TRBJ1-4, the full variable domain is GAGVSQSPSNKVTEKGKDVELRCDPISGHTALYWYRQSLGQGLEFLIYFQGNSAPDKSGLPSDRFSAERTGGSVSTLTIQRTQQEDSAVYLCASSSDREKLFFGSGTQLSVL.

The CDR3 nucleotides read TGTGCCAGCTTCGGAATGGGGGGCCCCACTGAAGCTTTCTTT. This translates into CASFGMGGPTEAFF. This rearrangement joins TRBV11-2 to TRBJ1-1; TRBD1 might be the D (6 bases). The CDR3 spans 14 residues. CDR1 and CDR2 (germline): SGHAT, FQNNGV. V lost 8 bases, J lost 4 bases, and 17 bases lay in between.

In DNA form, the CDR3 reads TGTGCCAGCGGCCTTCAGGCCGATACGCAGTATTTT. It yields the protein CASGLQADTQYF. The V call is TRBV9, the J call TRBJ2-3; D is unresolved. Germline CDR1 reads SGDLS; CDR2 reads YYNGEE. The CDR3 has 12 residues. Trimming took off 7 bases at V and 6 bases at J, with 12 bases between the two ends.

The rearrangement joins TRBV7-3 to TRBJ1-2; TRBD1 agrees at 7 bases. Trimming at V came to 1 base and at J to 6 bases, leaving 2 bases not matched to a gene. The CDR3 is 13 residues long. The germline CDR1 and CDR2 sequences are SGHTA and FQGTGA. This chain's CDR3 is CASSLSGTDGYTF. The CDR3, as DNA: TGTGCCAGCAGCTTAAGTGGGACAGATGGCTACACCTTC.

This clone was recorded once. The DNA of the CDR3 is TGTGCCAGCAGCTTTCAAGAGACCCAGTACTTC. It encodes CASSFQETQYF. The V and J genes are TRBV5-4 and TRBJ2-5; D is undetermined. This CDR3 has 11 amino acids. Trimming cost V 2 bases and J 2 bases, with 1 base left between them. Germline CDR1 reads SGHNT; CDR2 reads YYREEE (reference sequence).

The CDR3 loop reads CASSLEPLTDTQYF. The CDR3 coding sequence is TGTGCCAGCAGCTTAGAGCCTCTCACAGATACGCAGTATTTT. The chain joins TRBV7-2 to TRBJ2-3; D uncertain. CDR1 is SGHTA, CDR2 FQGNSA, per germline. The CDR3 spans 14 residues. The V and J ends lost 1 base and 2 bases respectively, with 7 bases between them.

This clone was picked up one time. V usage is TRBV25-1 and J usage is TRBJ1-2; 9 nucleotides agree with TRBD1. Germline trimming cut 6 bases from V and 5 bases from J; bases unmatched to any gene: 7. The germline V gene has CDR1 MGHDK and CDR2 SYGVNS. CDR3 length equals 14 residues. The CDR3 protein is CASRGQGRYYGYTF. The CDR3 coding sequence is TGTGCCAGCAGAGGACAGGGGCGTTATTATGGCTACACCTTC.